This T cell receptor beta chain stems from a study of T cell repertoires and Cas9 in healthy adults. Study background: CD4 and CD8 compartments: SpCas9-reactive T cells profiled for potency, cytotoxicity, lineage. Findings and caveats of the study: In vitro, SpCas9-reactive Tregs were reported to curb effector T cell proliferation and function.

As concerns this clone: The antigen is undetermined.

Clones were read by immunoSEQ multiplex PCR, and TCRdb kept only the in-frame ones, dropping some. The sample carries about 22,000 clones, roughly nine tenths recorded once. This CDR3 is built from 13 residues. Germline V gene sequence: CDR1 LNHDA, CDR2 SQIVND (reference sequence). Trimming removed 7 bases from V and 12 bases from J; junction bases left unmatched: 8. The V gene is TRBV19, the J gene TRBJ1-6; 8 nucleotides match TRBD1. Sequencing was carried out using CD4+ effector T cells (CD127+, CD25-, CD137-, CD154-) from PBMCs; culture status not recorded. The receptor's source is a human donor in good health. The CDR3 DNA follows: TGTGCCAGTACCTTGGACAGGGAAGGACCCCTCCACTTT. It yields the protein CASTLDREGPLHF.